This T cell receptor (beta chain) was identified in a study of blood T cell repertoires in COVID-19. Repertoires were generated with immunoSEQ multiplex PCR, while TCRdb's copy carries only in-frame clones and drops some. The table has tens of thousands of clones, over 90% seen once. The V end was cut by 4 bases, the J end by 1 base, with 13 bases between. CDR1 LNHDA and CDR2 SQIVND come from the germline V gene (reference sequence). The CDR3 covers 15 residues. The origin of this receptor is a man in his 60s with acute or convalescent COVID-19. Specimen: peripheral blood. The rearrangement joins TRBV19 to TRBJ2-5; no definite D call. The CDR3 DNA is TGTGCCAGTAGTAGGCGGCGCGGAATCCAAGAGACCCAGTACTTC. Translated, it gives CASSRRRGIQETQYF.